This is a list of T cell receptor beta chains from one sample in a study of PD-1 blockade in classical Hodgkin lymphoma. Assay used: immunoSEQ multiplex PCR; TCRdb lists only in-frame clones, some missing. The sample lists around 28,000 clones, 65% to 75% seen once, with about a quarter in the top ten. Sequencing was performed on peripheral blood mononuclear cells (PBMCs), taken before the second cycle of nivolumab. The receptors were gathered from a human donor with classical Hodgkin lymphoma. The CDR3 runs from the conserved cysteine through the conserved F or W. The D gene is left open where the match is weak. Some rows mark clone size as missing; the rest say once, few, many or name a class of expanded clone.

v_call,j_call,d_call,clone_size,cdr3_aa,cdr3_nt
TRBV19,TRBJ1-2,TRBD1,once,CASRGTVTYGYTF,TGTGCCAGTAGGGGGACAGTCACCTATGGCTACACCTTC
TRBV6-4,TRBJ1-1,.,.,CASSLSANTEAFF,TGTGCCAGCAGTCTCTCCGCGAACACTGAAGCTTTCTTT
TRBV30,TRBJ2-2,.,.,CAWSRSVPNTGELFF,TGTGCCTGGAGCCGAAGTGTCCCGAACACCGGGGAGCTGTTTTTT
TRBV7-2,TRBJ1-1,.,.,CASSLRGLNTEAFF,TGTGCCAGCAGCTTAAGGGGACTAAACACTGAAGCTTTCTTT
TRBV28,TRBJ1-2,TRBD1,few,CASSRIDRDSYGYTF,TGTGCCAGCAGTCGCATAGACAGGGATAGCTATGGCTACACCTTC
TRBV6-6,TRBJ1-1,.,.,CASSYIGYTEAFF,TGTGCCAGCAGTTACATTGGGTACACTGAAGCTTTCTTT
TRBV2,TRBJ2-7,TRBD2,.,CASSEGSSGLYEQYF,TGTGCCAGCAGTGAAGGTTCTAGCGGGCTCTACGAGCAGTACTTC
TRBV5-3,TRBJ1-1,.,.,CASSYQADTEAFF,TGTGCCAGCAGCTATCAGGCGGACACTGAAGCTTTCTTT
TRBV7-2,TRBJ2-7,TRBD2,.,CASSSTSGGPYEQYF,TGTGCCAGCAGCAGCACTAGCGGTGGCCCATACGAGCAGTACTTC
TRBV4-3,TRBJ2-2,.,.,CASSQDLTGTAQGRELFF,TGCGCCAGCAGCCAAGATTTGACGGGGACGGCTCAAGGAAGGGAGCTGTTTTTT
TRBV30,TRBJ2-1,.,once,CAWMRDWVGNEQFF,TGTGCCTGGATGCGGGACTGGGTTGGGAATGAGCAGTTCTTC
TRBV7-2,TRBJ2-1,TRBD2,.,CASSLVAGAGGAGEQFF,TGTGCCAGCAGCTTAGTAGCGGGGGCGGGGGGGGCGGGTGAGCAGTTCTTC
TRBV5-4,TRBJ2-6,TRBD1,.,CASSAGQGRTGANVLTF,TGTGCCAGCAGCGCCGGACAGGGTAGAACTGGGGCCAACGTCCTGACTTTC
TRBV7-9,TRBJ1-4,.,.,CASSLGQGQTEKLFF,TGTGCCAGCAGCTTGGGACAAGGCCAGACTGAAAAACTGTTTTTT
TRBV9,TRBJ2-2,.,few,CASSARATHSTGELFF,TGTGCCAGCAGCGCCCGGGCCACCCATTCCACCGGGGAGCTGTTTTTT
TRBV6-6,TRBJ1-1,TRBD1,.,CASRGTGGKANTEAFF,TGTGCCAGCCGAGGGACAGGGGGGAAGGCGAACACTGAAGCTTTCTTT
TRBV11-3,TRBJ2-7,TRBD1,.,CASSQTGEYNEQYF,TGTGCCAGCTCCCAGACAGGGGAGTACAACGAGCAGTACTTC
TRBV19,TRBJ2-1,.,once,CASSIPGIVVDKFF,TGTGCCAGTAGTATACCCGGGATAGTAGTTGATAAGTTCTTC
TRBV15,TRBJ1-4,.,.,CATSPRTTNEKLFF,TGTGCCACCAGCCCTCGGACAACTAATGAAAAACTGTTTTTT
TRBV28,TRBJ2-7,TRBD1,.,CASKGTGNHEQYF,TGTGCCAGCAAAGGGACAGGCAACCACGAGCAGTACTTC
TRBV15,TRBJ2-2,TRBD1,.,CATSPRDRGTGELFF,TGTGCCACCAGCCCACGGGACAGGGGCACCGGGGAGCTGTTTTTT
TRBV5-6,TRBJ2-3,.,.,CASSYGLPLLTSTDTQYF,TGTGCCAGCAGTTACGGACTGCCACTCCTGACTAGCACAGATACGCAGTATTTT
TRBV6-5,TRBJ1-2,.,.,CASSYTHLTVNYGYTF,TGTGCCAGCAGTTATACCCACCTGACAGTTAACTATGGCTACACCTTC
TRBV28,TRBJ1-1,.,few,CASSSYENTEAFF,TGTGCCAGCAGTTCATACGAGAACACTGAAGCTTTCTTT
TRBV9,TRBJ1-6,.,.,CASSPSRAKHSPLHF,TGTGCCAGCAGCCCATCAAGGGCAAAACATTCACCCCTCCACTTT
TRBV5-4,TRBJ2-2,TRBD1,.,CASSPGQIFTGELFF,TGTGCCAGCAGCCCGGGACAGATTTTCACCGGGGAGCTGTTTTTT
TRBV27,TRBJ1-2,.,few,CASSLGYPTNYGYTF,TGTGCCAGCAGTTTGGGGTACCCAACTAACTATGGCTACACCTTC